One T cell receptor (beta chain) is described in this entry. The antigen is unknown. For the second PCR, which ran for roughly 7 to 11 cycles, a sample-barcoded 5' primer and a J-beta primer mix were used. A template-switch adaptor that had 12 random nucleotides put a tag on each cDNA molecule. From the 5' RACE reads, TCRdb called clonotypes with MiXCR, one entry per CDR3 protein. Altogether about 1.5 million distinct CDR3 sequences are present, around 39% being singletons, with the ten largest covering 7% to 9.5%. This sample was taken from a study of blood T cells in healthy people across ages. Findings and caveats of the study: Long-lived donors exceeded aged donors in naive CD4+ cells and diversity.

The donors, all healthy, were Caucasians living in Russia, aged roughly 6 to 100. The authors isolated at least 6 million PBMCs per sample. The CDR3 runs to 16 residues. Germline V lookup: CDR1 SGHDN, CDR2 FVKESK. V trimming: 4 bases; J trimming: 3 bases; junction bases outside the gene matches: 8. This chain joins TRBV14 and TRBJ1-1; TRBD1 agrees at 10 bases. Sequencing input: blood. The source is a woman between 18 and 30 years old in good health. As DNA, the CDR3 is TGTGCCAGCAGCCCCATGGGACAGGGGTCGCACACTGAAGCTTTCTTT. The encoded protein is CASSPMGQGSHTEAFF.